One T cell receptor beta chain is described in this entry. The target antigen is unknown. Other DNA sequences in the sample encode the same CDR3. The data belong to a study of T cell responses to AZD1222 COVID-19 vaccine. Profiling relied on immunoSEQ multiplex PCR, and the TCRdb table lists in-frame clones only, not all of them. The table lists approximately 220,000 clones, around 93% of them singletons. Study conclusions and caveats: With two AZD1222 doses given, Spike-specific TCR breadth and depth both rose. The donor cohort was predominantly white British with a female majority, and clonal diversity may have been underestimated. Samples come after the peak T cell response, not at day 14.

The germline V gene has CDR1 MNHEY and CDR2 SMNVEV (reference sequence). The V end was cut by 2 bases, the J end by 0 bases, with 7 bases between. The length of the CDR3 is 15 residues. The chain is built from TRBV27 and TRBJ2-2; D gene unclear. The material was peripheral blood, obtained on day 0 of MenACWY control vaccination. This TCR derives from an adult in good health. CDR3 nucleotides: TGTGCCAGCAGTTTAAGTCGCACGAACACCGGGGAGCTGTTTTTT. Translated: CASSLSRTNTGELFF.